This T cell receptor beta chain was identified in a study of OX40 agonist ivuxolimab in advanced cancers. The V and J ends lost 6 bases and 5 bases respectively, with 14 bases between them. This CDR3 has 13 amino acids. Germline assignment: CDR1 SGHDT and CDR2 YYEEEE. Repertoires were generated with immunoSEQ multiplex PCR, while TCRdb's copy carries only in-frame clones and drops some. The table shows about 60,000 clones, with roughly 87% occurring only once. V usage is TRBV5-6 and J usage is TRBJ2-5, with TRBD2 as a possible D gene (6 bases). The sequence came from an adult with an advanced solid tumor such as melanoma, head and neck, liver or kidney cancer. This sample comprised CD4+ or CD8+ T cells sorted from blood, obtained in a trial of the OX40 agonist ivuxolimab. As DNA, the CDR3 is TGTGCCAGCACCCTCGGGAGTCGGGAGACCCAGTACTTC. Translated, it gives CASTLGSRETQYF.